This passage covers 5 T cell receptor beta chains from one sample sequenced in a study of T cells in Graves' hyperthyroidism and ophthalmopathy. Using RNA transcripts as the source, TCR beta CDR3 regions were amplified. A first-round RT-PCR of the TCR CDR3 used the HTBI primer set. TCRdb reprocessed the multiplex PCR reads with MiXCR, giving one entry per CDR3 protein. The sample has about 640,000 distinct CDR3 sequences, around 20% seen once. Sequenced input: blood. These receptors were collected from a young man with Graves' ophthalmopathy.

The chain recombines TRBV19 with TRBJ1-4; a possible D gene is TRBD1 (5 bases). From germline, CDR1 is LNHDA and CDR2 SQIVND (reference sequence). This CDR3 spans 17 amino acids. Trimming removed 3 bases at V and 5 bases at J, with 19 bases between. CDR3 amino acids: CASSMEYRGPWNEKLFF. The CDR3 DNA is TGTGCCAGTAGTATGGAATACCGGGGCCCATGGAATGAAAAACTGTTTTTT.

This clonotype was seen repeatedly, ten times or more. The chain combines TRBV29-1 with TRBJ2-1; TRBD2 aligns across 12 bases. The V and J ends lost 5 bases and 5 bases, in that order; junction bases with no gene match: 13. The germline V gene encodes CDR1 SQVTM and CDR2 ANQGSEA. The CDR3 contains 17 residues. The CDR3 DNA is TGCAGCGTTAGGGGTTCTAGCGGGAGGGTAACTCACAATGAGCAGTTCTTC. Translation gives CSVRGSSGRVTHNEQFF.

This clonotype was seen ten or more times. The chain has TRBV3-1 and TRBJ1-4; D call uncertain. V gave up 0 bases and J gave up 6 bases, with 8 bases separating them. The CDR3 extends over 14 amino acids. Germline V lookup: CDR1 LGHDT, CDR2 YNNKEL (reference sequence). DNA of the CDR3: TGTGCCAGCAGCCAAGATCCGGTCTATGAAAAACTGTTTTTT. It codes for CASSQDPVYEKLFF.

This chain joins TRBV4-2 and TRBJ2-3; 10 nucleotides agree with TRBD1. CDR1 and CDR2 (germline): LGHNA, YNFKEQ. J was trimmed by 2 bases and V by 3 bases; bases with no gene match: 11. The CDR3 covers 18 residues. The CDR3 loop is CASSHLPGQGRNTDTQYF. CDR3 DNA sequence: TGTGCCAGCAGCCACCTCCCGGGACAGGGGCGGAACACAGATACGCAGTATTTT.

The chain uses TRBV18 and TRBJ2-7; a possible D gene is TRBD1 (6 bases). The CDR3 sequence is 14 residues long. Between the trimmed V and J ends, which lost 3 bases and 2 bases, there was a span of 11 bases. Looked up from germline, CDR1 is KGHSH and CDR2 is LQKENI. The CDR3 sequence: CASSPRQVPYEQYF. CDR3 nucleotide sequence: TGTGCCAGCTCACCCCGACAGGTACCCTACGAGCAGTACTTC.